A single sample is the source of the 14 T cell receptor beta chains below, sequenced in a study of cytomegalovirus exposure and HLA in healthy donors. 13 Jbeta primers and 60 Vbeta primers were used for the PCR. The assay was immunoSEQ multiplex PCR, and TCRdb's table has in-frame clones only and misses some. The sample has about 120,000 clones; over 65% are singletons. Material: PBMCs. The source is a woman aged 18-30 years in good health and CMV-seronegative.

The chain carries TRBV29-1 and TRBJ2-3, with 9 bases lining up with TRBD1. The V gene's germline CDR1 is SQVTM and CDR2 ANQGSEA. The J segment lost 4 bases and the V segment lost 3 bases, leaving 2 bases of the junction unmatched. This CDR3 spans 13 amino acids. The CDR3 DNA reads as TGCAGCGTTGAGGGACAGGGCGCAGATACGCAGTATTTT. Translating it yields CSVEGQGADTQYF.

This clone was seen just once. The chain couples TRBV7-2 to TRBJ1-1, with TRBD1 matching over 7 bases. This CDR3 region has 16 residues. Germline lookup yields CDR1 SGHTA and CDR2 FQGNSA. The junction had 11 bases not matched to a gene; V was cut back by 2 bases and J by 5 bases. CDR3 region: CASSLQGGGGITEAFF. The CDR3 nucleotides read TGTGCCAGCAGCTTACAGGGGGGTGGGGGAATTACTGAAGCTTTCTTT.

The V and J genes are TRBV28 and TRBJ1-1; maybe TRBD1 (6 bases). The germline V gene encodes CDR1 MDHEN and CDR2 SYDVKM. The ends were cut back, 4 bases at V and 1 base at J, with 19 bases in the middle. The CDR3 loop spans 17 amino acids. CDR3 residues: CASSSWGNDRRNTEAFF. The CDR3 DNA reads TGTGCCAGCAGTTCGTGGGGGAATGACAGGAGGAACACTGAAGCTTTCTTT. Full variable domain (missing parts from reference TRBV28 and TRBJ1-1): DVKVTQSSRYLVKRTGEKVFLECVQDMDHENMFWYRQDPGLGLRLIYFSYDVKMKEKGDIPEGYSVSREKKERFSLILESASTNQTSMYLCASSSWGNDRRNTEAFFGQGTRLTVV.

V gene TRBV18 combines with J gene TRBJ2-7; TRBD1 matches at 8 bases. Germline V lookup: CDR1 KGHSH, CDR2 LQKENI. V gave up 3 bases and J gave up 7 bases; unmatched junction bases: 8. The CDR3 length is 14 residues. CDR3 nucleotide sequence: TGTGCCAGCTCACCGTCAGGGGGCTCGGGGGAGCAGTACTTC. Translation: CASSPSGGSGEQYF.

V is TRBV11-2 and J is TRBJ2-7; no reliable D call. The V gene lost 4 bases and the J gene lost 3 bases, with 4 bases spanning the gap. Germline CDR1 is SGHAT and CDR2 is FQNNGV. The CDR3 is 11 residues long. CDR3 coding DNA: TGTGCCAGCAGCTACAGCTACGAGCAGTACTTC. Translated, it gives CASSYSYEQYF.

The genes are TRBV27 and TRBJ2-1; 8 bases match TRBD2. The CDR3 has 18 amino acids. Trimming removed 7 bases from V and 0 bases from J; junction bases left unmatched: 14. CDR1 is MNHEY and CDR2 is SMNVEV in the germline V gene (reference sequence). The CDR3 loop is CASTSGLAGVRSYNEQFF. CDR3 DNA: TGTGCCAGCACCTCGGGTCTAGCGGGCGTCCGCTCCTACAATGAGCAGTTCTTC.

Points on this clone: This sample also contains other DNA sequences that code for the same CDR3. CDR3 sequence (DNA): TGTGCCAGCAGTGAAGTAGCGGGAGGGGGCAAAAACATTCAGTACTTC. It codes for CASSEVAGGGKNIQYF. The V and J genes are TRBV6-1 and TRBJ2-4; 11 bases map to TRBD2. CDR1 is MNHNS, CDR2 SASEGT, per germline. The CDR3 totals 16 residues. Unmatched junction bases numbered 2, after V lost 1 base and J lost 3 bases.

The J gene is TRBJ2-3, the V gene TRBV29-1, with D maybe TRBD1 (7 bases). V was pared by 6 bases and J by 1 base, with 11 bases between. CDR1 and CDR2 (germline): SQVTM, ANQGSEA. The length of the CDR3 is 13 residues. CDR3 bases: TGCAGCGTCGACAGGGAGGGCACAGATACGCAGTATTTT. This gives the protein CSVDREGTDTQYF.

V is TRBV9 and J is TRBJ1-1; 10 positions agree with TRBD1. The CDR3 has 16 amino acids. V gave up 4 bases and J gave up 3 bases; unmatched junction bases: 9. In germline, CDR1 is SGDLS, CDR2 YYNGEE. The CDR3 DNA follows: TGTGCCAGCAGCCCCCACCGAGGGACAGGGGACACTGAAGCTTTCTTT. Its translation is CASSPHRGTGDTEAFF. Using reference TRBV9 and TRBJ1-1 for the parts outside the CDR3, the full variable domain is DSGVTQTPKHLITATGQRVTLRCSPRSGDLSVYWYQQSLDQGLQFLIQYYNGEERAKGNILERFSAQQFPDLHSELNLSSLELGDSALYFCASSPHRGTGDTEAFFGQGTRLTVV.

The rearrangement links TRBV6-6 to TRBJ2-3; 10 nucleotides agree with TRBD1. The V gene's germline CDR1 is MNHNY and CDR2 SVGAGI (reference sequence). The CDR3 has 15 amino acids. V was clipped by 6 bases and J by 5 bases; unmatched bases: 8. CDR3 DNA sequence: TGTGCCAGCAGCCTCGGGACAGGGGTTCAAGATACGCAGTATTTT. This encodes CASSLGTGVQDTQYF.

CDR3 residues: CASSTGRGYWDEQYF. Written as DNA, the CDR3 is TGTGCCAGCAGCACAGGACGGGGGTACTGGGACGAGCAGTACTTC. V is TRBV7-9 and J is TRBJ2-7, with D perhaps matching TRBD2 (6 bases). CDR1 is SEHNR and CDR2 is FQNEAQ in the germline V gene (reference sequence). The CDR3 length is 15 residues. V was clipped by 5 bases and J by 5 bases, with 19 bases between them.

There are a few counts of this clone. The chain has TRBV6-5 and TRBJ1-4; the D gene is possibly TRBD1 (6 bases). With 6 bases removed from V and 7 bases from J, the gap between germline ends came to 15 bases. This CDR3 spans 14 amino acids. CDR1 and CDR2 (germline): MNHEY, SVGAGI. CDR3 bases: TGTGCCAGCAGACTGAGGGGGAGGGGTGAAAAACTGTTTTTT. Protein sequence: CASRLRGRGEKLFF.

This chain connects TRBV5-4 to TRBJ2-7, with D maybe TRBD2 (6 bases). The CDR3 is made up of 14 amino acids. Germline values: CDR1 SGHNT, CDR2 YYREEE (reference sequence). V dropped 3 bases and J dropped 1 base, with 11 bases sitting between them. CDR3 bases: TGTGCCAGCAGCTCGGGAGTTGAGTCCTACGAGCAGTACTTC. It codes for CASSSGVESYEQYF.

The chain joins TRBV7-9 to TRBJ1-2, with D unclear. The V gene lost 5 bases and the J gene lost 2 bases, with 6 bases spanning the gap. CDR3 length: 12 amino acids. The germline V gene encodes CDR1 SEHNR and CDR2 FQNEAQ (reference sequence). The CDR3 DNA sequence: TGTGCCAGCAGCACCCAGAACTATGGCTACACCTTC. Amino acid sequence: CASSTQNYGYTF.